Shown below are 12 T cell receptor beta chains from a single sample sequenced in a study of beta chain features in type 1 diabetes. Study results and caveats: People with Type 1 diabetes carried modestly yet significantly shorter TCRB CDR3s in all four CD4+ subsets.

All of the isolated RNA was reverse transcribed, so expressed TCRB transcripts were sequenced. TCRdb's copy holds only in-frame clones and misses some; the assay was immunoSEQ multiplex PCR. The repertoire has about 41,000 clones, about 68% of them found once; the top ten carry approximately 1.6%. Antigens for these TCRs are unknown. Source material: Tregs from blood. The receptor set was obtained from a young man with type 1 diabetes. Some clones in this sample may be carry-over from other donors' samples.

This chain links TRBV5-1 with TRBJ2-7, with TRBD1 matching over 7 bases. J was trimmed by 5 bases and V by 0 bases; bases with no gene match: 8. CDR1 is SGHRS and CDR2 is YFSETQ in the germline V gene. This CDR3 spans 15 amino acids. In nucleotides, the CDR3 is TGCGCCAGCAGCTTGGTTCCGACAGGGCGAAACGAGCAGTACTTC. It translates to CASSLVPTGRNEQYF.

This clone was detected only a few times. The rearrangement links TRBV5-1 to TRBJ2-6, with a weak D call TRBD2 (5 bases). CDR1 SGHRS and CDR2 YFSETQ come from the germline V gene. This CDR3 is 15 amino acids long. V was trimmed by 4 bases and J by 3 bases, leaving 11 bases between them. The CDR3 loop is CASSIGDNGANVLTF. The DNA for the CDR3 is TGCGCCAGCAGCATCGGGGATAATGGGGCCAACGTCCTGACTTTC.

The V and J genes are TRBV29-1 and TRBJ1-1; D uncertain. Germline assignment: CDR1 SQVTM and CDR2 ANQGSEA. Deletions cut 7 bases from V and 0 bases from J, with 12 bases between. This CDR3 comprises 13 residues. CDR3 protein: CSGKRDMNTEAFF. CDR3 in DNA: TGCAGCGGGAAGAGGGATATGAACACTGAAGCTTTCTTT. Drawing the rest from reference TRBV29-1 and TRBJ1-1, the complete variable domain is SAVISQKPSRDICQRGTSLTIQCQVDSQVTMMFWYRQQPGQSLTLIATANQGSEATYESGFVIDKFPISRPNLTFSTLTVSNMSPEDSSIYLCSGKRDMNTEAFFGQGTRLTVV.

This clone was recorded a few times. This chain uses TRBV28 with TRBJ2-1; tentative D call: TRBD2 (7 bases). This CDR3 has 15 amino acids. Trimming left V 7 bases short and J 3 bases short, with 16 bases between. Per germline, CDR1 MDHEN and CDR2 SYDVKM. The CDR3 bases are TGTGCCAGCACCTTGGGGGGGCTTTACTACAATGAGCAGTTCTTC. This codes for CASTLGGLYYNEQFF.

The chain employs TRBV29-1 and TRBJ2-5, with 8 bases lining up with TRBD1. CDR3 length: 14 amino acids. Germline-derived CDR1 and CDR2 are SQVTM and ANQGSEA. Losses at the gene ends were 1 base for V and 6 bases for J; bases not matched to a gene: 7. The CDR3 here is CSVEVVQGVQTQYF. Here the CDR3 DNA reads TGCAGCGTTGAAGTGGTACAGGGGGTACAGACCCAGTACTTC. The full variable domain, its missing parts supplied by reference TRBV29-1 and TRBJ2-5, is SAVISQKPSRDICQRGTSLTIQCQVDSQVTMMFWYRQQPGQSLTLIATANQGSEATYESGFVIDKFPISRPNLTFSTLTVSNMSPEDSSIYLCSVEVVQGVQTQYFGPGTRLLVL.

V and J are TRBV27 and TRBJ1-5; 7 bases are shared with TRBD1. Per germline, CDR1 MNHEY and CDR2 SMNVEV (reference sequence). The CDR3 has 19 residues. With V trimmed by 5 bases and J by 1 base, 17 bases remained unmatched. CDR3 in DNA: TGTGCCAGCAGTCAAAACGGGGACAGACGACATAGGAGCAATCAGCCCCAGCATTTT. This gives the protein CASSQNGDRRHRSNQPQHF.

This clone turned up a few times. The chain joins TRBV25-1 to TRBJ2-1, with D perhaps TRBD2 (6 bases). From germline, CDR1 is MGHDK and CDR2 SYGVNS. Between the trimmed V and J ends, which lost 8 bases and 2 bases, there was a span of 16 bases. The CDR3 spans 15 residues. The CDR3 loop reads CASGRTGTAYNEQFF. The CDR3 nucleotides read TGTGCCAGCGGGAGGACGGGCACCGCCTACAATGAGCAGTTCTTC.

This clone is deemed medium-sized. The chain uses TRBV6-6 and TRBJ2-1; TRBD2 aligns across 13 bases. The junction had 1 base not matched to a gene; V was cut back by 8 bases and J by 6 bases. The CDR3 totals 13 residues. CDR1 is MNHNY, CDR2 SVGAGI, per germline (reference sequence). The CDR3: CASGTSGANEQFF. CDR3 in DNA: TGTGCCAGCGGGACTAGCGGGGCCAATGAGCAGTTCTTC.

This rearrangement joins TRBV6-6 to TRBJ2-7; TRBD1 matches at 10 bases. Germline CDR1 and CDR2: MNHNY and SVGAGI (reference sequence). The CDR3 runs 13 residues. V was pared by 6 bases and J by 4 bases, with 3 bases of the junction left unmatched. Here the CDR3 reads CASRRTGGYEQYF. The CDR3 bases are TGTGCCAGCAGGCGGACAGGGGGTTACGAGCAGTACTTC.

The chain is built from TRBV29-1 and TRBJ2-5; D is perhaps TRBD2 (5 bases). V was cut by 4 bases and J by 4 bases, with 16 bases left in between. CDR1 SQVTM and CDR2 ANQGSEA come from the germline V gene. The CDR3 length is 14 residues. Here the CDR3 reads CSVGRAGKRETQYF. CDR3 bases: TGCAGCGTTGGGCGGGCAGGTAAAAGAGAGACCCAGTACTTC.

This rearrangement joins TRBV7-2 to TRBJ1-2; D is possibly TRBD1 (6 bases). Germline-derived CDR1 and CDR2 are SGHTA and FQGNSA. The V end was cut by 0 bases, the J end by 0 bases, with 8 bases between. There are 15 residues in the CDR3. CDR3 residues: CASSLATGTNYGYTF. CDR3 DNA: TGTGCCAGCAGCTTAGCTACAGGGACTAACTATGGCTACACCTTC.

The chain links TRBV9 to TRBJ2-1, with 8 bases fitting TRBD1. CDR1 is SGDLS and CDR2 is YYNGEE in the germline V gene. Germline trimming cut 1 base from V and 0 bases from J; bases unmatched to any gene: 3. This CDR3 comprises 16 residues. CDR3 sequence reads: CASSVRGTGSYNEQFF. CDR3 in DNA: TGTGCCAGCAGCGTAAGAGGGACAGGCTCCTACAATGAGCAGTTCTTC.